A single sample gave rise to the 24 T cell receptor beta chains below, sequenced in a study of cytomegalovirus exposure and HLA in healthy donors. The PCR contained 60 Vbeta and 13 Jbeta primers. Measured with immunoSEQ multiplex PCR; TCRdb has only the in-frame clones, and not every one. This repertoire includes 95,000 to 150,000 clones. Sequenced: PBMCs. Source of these receptors: a man in his forties or fifties in good health and CMV-seronegative.

The chain is built from TRBV2 and TRBJ2-1, with a weak D call TRBD1 (7 bases). Trimming left V 10 bases short and J 6 bases short, with 19 bases between. CDR3 length: 14 amino acids. Per germline, CDR1 SNHLY and CDR2 FYNNEI. CDR3 residues: CATLRGRGANEQFF. The CDR3 DNA reads as TGTGCCACCTTGAGGGGGCGCGGGGCCAATGAGCAGTTCTTC. The full variable domain, rest sourced from reference TRBV2 and TRBJ2-1, is EPEVTQTPSHQVTQMGQEVILRCVPISNHLYFYWYRQILGQKVEFLVSFYNNEISEKSEIFDDQFSVERPDGSNFTLKIRSTKLEDSAMYFCATLRGRGANEQFFGPGTRLTVL.

The chain has TRBV11-2 and TRBJ1-2; 8 bases agree with TRBD1. CDR1 and CDR2 from the germline V gene are SGHAT and FQNNGV. V lost 1 base and J lost 3; bases outside the gene matches: 4. The CDR3 consists of 15 residues. CDR3 sequence reads: CASSLGPGGYYGYTF. The CDR3 bases are TGTGCCAGCAGCTTAGGTCCAGGGGGCTACTATGGCTACACCTTC.

The gene calls are TRBV7-6 and TRBJ1-3, with 9 bases identical to TRBD1. There are 15 residues in the CDR3. J was trimmed by 4 bases and V by 4 bases; bases with no gene match: 5. CDR1 is SGHVS, CDR2 FNYEAQ, per germline. The CDR3: CASSSGTGQGNTIYF. The CDR3 bases are TGTGCCAGCAGCTCCGGGACAGGGCAAGGAAACACCATATATTTT.

The chain employs TRBV5-1 and TRBJ2-1; 10 positions match TRBD2. The CDR3 contains 16 residues. Trimming took 4 bases from V and 8 from J; bases not matched to a gene: 12. Germline CDR1 is SGHRS and CDR2 is YFSETQ. The CDR3 spells CASSIPASGSLDEQFF. As DNA, the CDR3 is TGCGCCAGCAGCATCCCCGCTAGCGGGAGTCTCGATGAGCAGTTCTTC.

The chain has TRBV7-2 and TRBJ2-3; 7 nucleotides align to TRBD1. The CDR3 runs 14 residues. V was pared by 5 bases and J by 1 base, with 3 bases of the junction left unmatched. Germline loops: CDR1 SGHTA, CDR2 FQGNSA. The CDR3 bases are TGTGCCAGCAGCCCAACAGGGGGCACAGATACGCAGTATTTT. As protein: CASSPTGGTDTQYF.

The CDR3 DNA reads as TGCAGCTCCTTTACTCCGGGGAACGAGCAGTACTTC. This encodes CSSFTPGNEQYF. The chain combines TRBV29-1 with TRBJ2-7; a weak D match, TRBD2 (5 bases). V lost 8 bases to trimming and J lost 5 bases, with 16 bases between them. Germline-derived CDR1 and CDR2 are SQVTM and ANQGSEA. CDR3 size: 12 residues.

Written as DNA, the CDR3 is TGTGCCAGCAGCTTAAACTCCGTGCAGGGAGCTTTCTTT. Protein sequence: CASSLNSVQGAFF. This chain joins TRBV11-3 and TRBJ1-1; D might be TRBD1 (5 bases). CDR3 length: 13 amino acids. Deletions cut 2 bases from V and 10 bases from J, with 14 bases between. Germline CDR1 reads SGHNT; CDR2 reads YENEEA.

The chain couples TRBV19 to TRBJ1-4; unclear D gene. The V end was cut by 5 bases, the J end by 0 bases, with 10 bases between. This CDR3 is 15 amino acids long. Germline CDR1 and CDR2: LNHDA and SQIVND (reference sequence). CDR3 amino acids: CASSPAAATNEKLFF. CDR3 DNA: TGTGCCAGTAGTCCGGCGGCAGCAACTAATGAAAAACTGTTTTTT. Full variable domain (remainder filled in from reference TRBV19 and TRBJ1-4): DGGITQSPKYLFRKEGQNVTLSCEQNLNHDAMYWYRQDPGQGLRLIYYSQIVNDFQKGDIAEGYSVSREKKESFPLTVTSAQKNPTAFYLCASSPAAATNEKLFFGSGTQLSVL.

The chain employs TRBV7-6 and TRBJ2-2, with D possibly matching TRBD2 (5 bases). This CDR3 is 16 amino acids long. V shed 5 bases and J shed 1 base, with 14 bases lying between them. Germline CDR1 and CDR2: SGHVS and FNYEAQ. CDR3 in amino acids: CASSTRAAGNTGELFF. The CDR3 DNA follows: TGTGCCAGCAGCACCCGGGCGGCGGGGAACACCGGGGAGCTGTTTTTT.

The chain is built from TRBV30 and TRBJ2-7, with D possibly matching TRBD1 (6 bases). Deletions cut 8 bases from V and 0 bases from J, with 14 bases between. The CDR3 spans 13 residues. CDR1 is GTSNPN, CDR2 SVGIG, per germline (reference sequence). This chain's CDR3 is CAGMPDSSYEQYF. CDR3 DNA: TGTGCCGGAATGCCGGACAGCTCCTACGAGCAGTACTTC.

This rearrangement joins TRBV11-2 to TRBJ2-7, with a possible D match to TRBD2 (5 bases). In germline, CDR1 is SGHAT, CDR2 FQNNGV. This CDR3 is built from 13 residues. V was pared by 0 bases and J by 7 bases, with 10 bases between. DNA for the CDR3: TGTGCCAGCAGCTTAGACATCTCGGGGGAGCAGTACTTC. This gives the protein CASSLDISGEQYF.

This chain joins TRBV6-1 and TRBJ1-1, with D maybe TRBD1 (5 bases). This CDR3 is built from 15 residues. V was pared by 6 bases and J by 7 bases, with 21 bases between. Germline CDR1 is MNHNS and CDR2 is SASEGT. The CDR3 DNA sequence: TGTGCCAGCAGGAGGGAGTCTGGAGGGGCCGGTGAAGCTTTCTTT. It is translated as CASRRESGGAGEAFF.

The J gene is TRBJ2-5, the V gene TRBV5-1; perhaps TRBD1 as D (6 bases). Trimming took 5 bases from V and 2 from J, leaving 16 bases between them. The CDR3 has 15 residues. Looked up from germline, CDR1 is SGHRS and CDR2 is YFSETQ. In DNA form, the CDR3 reads TGCGCCAGCAGAGAACCGGGACACATACAAGAGACCCAGTACTTC. It codes for CASREPGHIQETQYF.

This chain uses TRBV2 with TRBJ1-3; 9 bases line up with TRBD1. J lost 1 base, V lost 5 bases, and 3 bases had no gene match. The CDR3 spans 15 residues. Germline CDR1 and CDR2: SNHLY and FYNNEI. The CDR3 coding sequence is TGTGCCAGCAGTAGAGACAGGGGGTCTGGAAACACCATATATTTT. Translating it yields CASSRDRGSGNTIYF.

In DNA, the CDR3 is TGTGCCAGCCATGGCTCCGGAGCCGGGTACGAGCAGTACTTC. Translating gives CASHGSGAGYEQYF. The V call is TRBV2, the J call TRBJ2-5; no reliable D call. The J call may be in error: the DNA end matches TRBJ2-7 better. Germline V lookup: CDR1 SNHLY, CDR2 FYNNEI. The CDR3 loop spans 14 amino acids.

The V call is TRBV5-6, the J call TRBJ1-6; TRBD1 agrees at 9 bases. CDR1 and CDR2 (germline): SGHDT, YYEEEE. The CDR3 covers 14 residues. The trim removed 5 bases at V and 6 bases at J, leaving 3 bases unmatched. CDR3 amino acids: CASRKGQGNSPLHF. The CDR3 DNA follows: TGTGCCAGCAGAAAGGGACAGGGTAATTCACCCCTCCACTTT. Looking up the rest from reference TRBV5-6 and TRBJ1-6 gives the full variable domain: DAGVTQSPTHLIKTRGQQVTLRCSPKSGHDTVSWYQQALGQGPQFIFQYYEEEERQRGNFPDRFSGHQFPNYSSELNVNALLLGDSALYLCASRKGQGNSPLHFGNGTRLTVT.

The chain carries TRBV19 and TRBJ2-1; 11 bases match TRBD2. V trimming: 4 bases; J trimming: 0 bases; junction bases outside the gene matches: 2. CDR1 and CDR2 (germline): LNHDA, SQIVND (reference sequence). The CDR3 consists of 16 residues. The CDR3 loop reads CASSRTSGSSYNEQFF. The DNA of the CDR3 is TGTGCCAGTAGTAGAACTAGCGGGAGCTCCTACAATGAGCAGTTCTTC.

The CDR3: CASSWTGDTEAFF. The CDR3 DNA reads TGCGCCAGCAGCTGGACAGGGGATACTGAAGCTTTCTTT. The chain uses TRBV5-1 and TRBJ1-1; 9 nucleotides match TRBD1. Germline lookup yields CDR1 SGHRS and CDR2 YFSETQ. The CDR3 has 13 amino acids. J was trimmed by 5 bases and V by 3 bases; bases with no gene match: 2.

The chain uses TRBV4-2 and TRBJ2-1; 7 positions agree with TRBD2. Germline lookup yields CDR1 LGHNA and CDR2 YNFKEQ. The CDR3 has 15 residues. V shed 1 base, J shed 12 bases, and the junction held 12 bases outside the gene matches. The CDR3 DNA sequence: TGTGCCAGCAGCCAAGCTATCGACGGGGGGAGGGTGCAGTTCTTC. Encoded protein: CASSQAIDGGRVQFF.

The CDR3 loop is CASSIQGAAQPQHF. The DNA of the CDR3 is TGTGCCAGCAGTATACAGGGGGCCGCTCAGCCCCAGCATTTT. The J gene is TRBJ1-5, the V gene TRBV4-2, with 9 bases lining up with TRBD1. Germline V gene lookup returns CDR1 LGHNA and CDR2 YNFKEQ. The CDR3 sequence is 14 residues long. Unmatched junction bases numbered 6, after V lost 6 bases and J lost 6 bases.

The chain uses TRBV6-6 and TRBJ1-1, with no clear D. The V gene lost 3 bases and the J gene lost 7 bases, with 3 bases spanning the gap. The CDR3 length is 10 residues. CDR1 is MNHNY and CDR2 is SVGAGI in the germline V gene (reference sequence). CDR3: CASSYNEAFF. DNA for the CDR3: TGTGCCAGCAGTTATAATGAAGCTTTCTTT.

The rearrangement joins TRBV5-6 to TRBJ1-5, with a tentative D call TRBD1 (6 bases). CDR1 and CDR2 (germline): SGHDT, YYEEEE. Trimming stripped 1 base from V and 4 bases from J, with 12 bases between. This CDR3 has 15 residues. CDR3 sequence (DNA): TGTGCCAGCAGCTTGCAGGACAGACCAAATCAGCCCCAGCATTTT. Protein: CASSLQDRPNQPQHF.

This sequence joins TRBV2 and TRBJ1-4; D is uncertain. Trimming shortened V by 6 bases and J by 0 bases, and 11 bases separated the two germline ends. This CDR3 is 15 amino acids long. CDR1 is SNHLY, CDR2 FYNNEI, per germline. The CDR3 DNA reads as TGTGCCAGCAGCGCCGAAAGAGCAACTAATGAAAAACTGTTTTTT. Translating it yields CASSAERATNEKLFF.

With regard to this clone: The conserved phenylalanine or tryptophan is not found at the CDR3 terminus, so this likely reflects a read error. The chain is built from TRBV7-9 and TRBJ2-7, with D perhaps TRBD1 (6 bases). The germline V gene encodes CDR1 SEHNR and CDR2 FQNEAQ (reference sequence). V was shortened by 2 bases and J by 6 bases, with 20 bases between the two germline ends. This CDR3 has 16 amino acids. CDR3 in amino acids: CASSLSSPRGGGEQYL. The CDR3, as DNA: TGTGCCAGCAGCTTATCCAGCCCCAGGGGTGGCGGCGAGCAGTACCTC.